The next 10 T cell receptor beta chains were all read from a single sample in a study of cytomegalovirus exposure and HLA in healthy donors. Sequencing was performed with immunoSEQ multiplex PCR; in TCRdb, only in-frame clones are kept and a portion is missing. The sample yields over 150,000 clones, about 85% seen once. The sequenced sample consisted of PBMCs. Receptors originate from a man aged 18 to 30 in good health and CMV-seropositive.

The chain couples TRBV5-1 to TRBJ2-5; D may be TRBD2 (6 bases). Germline-derived CDR1 and CDR2 are SGHRS and YFSETQ. The CDR3 is 13 amino acids. V shed 0 bases and J shed 5 bases, with 8 bases lying between them. The chain's CDR3 is CASSLVRGETQYF. The CDR3 DNA reads as TGCGCCAGCAGCTTGGTACGGGGGGAGACCCAGTACTTC.

This clone has only one observation. The J gene is TRBJ2-2, the V gene TRBV19, with TRBD1 as a possible D gene (5 bases). Germline V gene data show CDR1 as LNHDA and CDR2 as SQIVND (reference sequence). The ends were cut back, 3 bases at V and 4 bases at J, with 12 bases in the middle. The CDR3 has 15 residues. This chain's CDR3 is CASSMSRDFTGELFF. CDR3 bases: TGTGCCAGTAGTATGAGCAGGGATTTCACCGGGGAGCTGTTTTTT. Together with reference TRBV19 and TRBJ2-2, the CDR3 gives the full variable domain: DGGITQSPKYLFRKEGQNVTLSCEQNLNHDAMYWYRQDPGQGLRLIYYSQIVNDFQKGDIAEGYSVSREKKESFPLTVTSAQKNPTAFYLCASSMSRDFTGELFFGEGSRLTVL.

This chain links TRBV19 with TRBJ2-1; 11 bases are a match to TRBD2. Germline CDR1 and CDR2: LNHDA and SQIVND (reference sequence). The V segment lost 2 bases and the J segment 5 bases; nucleotides outside the gene matches: 5. The CDR3 has 16 residues. CDR3 in amino acids: CASSIMPSGRNNEQFF. The CDR3 DNA follows: TGTGCCAGTAGTATAATGCCTAGCGGGAGGAACAATGAGCAGTTCTTC.

The chain combines TRBV19 with TRBJ1-5; D gene uncertain. The CDR3 runs 16 residues. Deletions cut 7 bases from V and 0 bases from J, with 16 bases between. From germline, CDR1 is LNHDA and CDR2 SQIVND (reference sequence). Written as DNA, the CDR3 is TGTGCCAGTACCCAAGGCCGGGGATATAGCAATCAGCCCCAGCATTTT. Translation: CASTQGRGYSNQPQHF.

This clone was observed once. The chain uses TRBV10-3 and TRBJ1-1; D ambiguous. The CDR3 runs 12 residues. Germline CDR1 ENHRY, CDR2 SYGVKD. The chain's CDR3 is CADYWANTEAFF. Written as DNA, the CDR3 is TGTGCTGACTACTGGGCGAACACTGAAGCTTTCTTT.

This rearrangement joins TRBV4-1 to TRBJ1-5; D uncertain. The CDR3 covers 15 residues. Germline-derived CDR1 and CDR2 are MGHRA and YSYEKL. V dropped 1 base and J dropped 4 bases, with 11 bases sitting between them. CDR3 nucleotide sequence: TGCGCCAGCAGCCAAGTTCTTTCGGAGAATCAGCCCCAGCATTTT. Its translation is CASSQVLSENQPQHF.

This chain links TRBV18 with TRBJ2-5, with D maybe TRBD2 (6 bases). V was clipped by 2 bases and J by 1 base, with 8 bases between them. Germline V gene sequence: CDR1 KGHSH, CDR2 LQKENI. The CDR3 sequence is 14 residues long. CDR3 residues: CASSPNGGQETQYF. DNA for the CDR3: TGTGCCAGCTCACCAAACGGGGGCCAAGAGACCCAGTACTTC.

CDR3 protein: CASSLSGPYEQYF. The DNA for the CDR3 is TGCGCCAGCAGCTTGTCAGGGCCCTACGAGCAGTACTTC. The chain is built from TRBV5-1 and TRBJ2-7; maybe TRBD1 (5 bases). The CDR3 has 13 residues. Germline-derived CDR1 and CDR2 are SGHRS and YFSETQ. V lost 1 base to trimming and J lost 2 bases, with 7 bases between them.

The chain is built from TRBV6-1 and TRBJ2-3; TRBD2 agrees at 12 bases. Trimming at V came to 5 bases and at J to 4 bases, leaving 4 bases not matched to a gene. The CDR3 has 15 residues. Germline lookup yields CDR1 MNHNS and CDR2 SASEGT. The CDR3 coding sequence is TGTGCCAGCAGTCCACTAGCGGGGGGCGCAGATACGCAGTATTTT. Translating gives CASSPLAGGADTQYF.

The V gene is TRBV5-1, the J gene TRBJ1-5; D is possibly TRBD1 (5 bases). The CDR3 has 15 amino acids. The V end lost 4 bases, the J end lost 7 bases, and 18 bases lay between the germline ends. Per germline, CDR1 SGHRS and CDR2 YFSETQ. CDR3 DNA: TGCGCCAGCAGCCGTACGGGGGACCCCGAACAGCCCCAGCATTTT. It codes for CASSRTGDPEQPQHF. Supplemented by reference TRBV5-1 and TRBJ1-5, the full variable domain reads KAGVTQTPRYLIKTRGQQVTLSCSPISGHRSVSWYQQTPGQGLQFLFEYFSETQRNKGNFPGRFSGRQFSNSRSEMNVSTLELGDSALYLCASSRTGDPEQPQHFGDGTRLSIL.